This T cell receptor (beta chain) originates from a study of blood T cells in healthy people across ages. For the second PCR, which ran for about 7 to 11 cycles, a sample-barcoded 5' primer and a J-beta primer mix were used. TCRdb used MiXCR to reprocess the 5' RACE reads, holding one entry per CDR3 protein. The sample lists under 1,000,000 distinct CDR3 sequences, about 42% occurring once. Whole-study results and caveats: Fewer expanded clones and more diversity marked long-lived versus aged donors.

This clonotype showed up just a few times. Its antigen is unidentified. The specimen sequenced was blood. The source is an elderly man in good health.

CDR3 loop: CSARVVDGRSQETQYF. The CDR3 nucleotides are TGCAGTGCTAGAGTGGTGGACGGGAGGTCGCAAGAGACCCAGTACTTC. The genes are TRBV20-1 and TRBJ2-5, with 7 bases identical to TRBD2. The CDR3 spans 16 residues. Per germline, CDR1 DFQATT and CDR2 SNEGSKA (reference sequence). V trimming: 1 base; J trimming: 2 bases; junction bases outside the gene matches: 10.